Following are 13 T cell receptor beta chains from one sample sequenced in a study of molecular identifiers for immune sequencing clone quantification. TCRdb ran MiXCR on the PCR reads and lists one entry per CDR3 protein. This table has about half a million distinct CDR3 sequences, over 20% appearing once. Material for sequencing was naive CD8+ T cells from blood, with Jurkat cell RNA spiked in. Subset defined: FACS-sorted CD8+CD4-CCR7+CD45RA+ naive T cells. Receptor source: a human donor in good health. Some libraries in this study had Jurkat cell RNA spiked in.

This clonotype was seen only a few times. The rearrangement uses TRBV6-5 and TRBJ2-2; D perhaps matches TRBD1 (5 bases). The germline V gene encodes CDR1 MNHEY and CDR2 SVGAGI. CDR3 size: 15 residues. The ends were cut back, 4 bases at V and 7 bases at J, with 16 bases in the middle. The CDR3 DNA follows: TGTGCCAGCAGTTTGGAACAGTCAAGGGGCGGGGAGCTGTTTTTT. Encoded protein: CASSLEQSRGGELFF.

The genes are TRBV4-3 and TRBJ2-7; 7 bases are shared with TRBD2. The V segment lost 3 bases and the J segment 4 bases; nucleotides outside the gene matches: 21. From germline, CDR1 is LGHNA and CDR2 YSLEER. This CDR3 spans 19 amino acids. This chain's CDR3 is CASSQHAAGRNLGDYEQYF. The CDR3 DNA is TGCGCCAGCAGCCAGCATGCAGCGGGGAGAAATTTAGGGGATTACGAGCAGTACTTC.

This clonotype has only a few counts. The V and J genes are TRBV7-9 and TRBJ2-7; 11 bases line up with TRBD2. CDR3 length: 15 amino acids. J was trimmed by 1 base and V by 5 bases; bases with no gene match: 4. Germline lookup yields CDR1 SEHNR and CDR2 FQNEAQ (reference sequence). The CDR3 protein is CASSILAGGSYEQYF. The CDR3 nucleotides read TGTGCCAGCAGCATCCTAGCGGGAGGATCCTACGAGCAGTACTTC. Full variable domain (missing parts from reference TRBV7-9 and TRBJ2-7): DTGVSQNPRHKITKRGQNVTFRCDPISEHNRLYWYRQTLGQGPEFLTYFQNEAQLEKSRLLSDRFSAERPKGSFSTLEIQRTEQGDSAMYLCASSILAGGSYEQYFGPGTRLTVT.

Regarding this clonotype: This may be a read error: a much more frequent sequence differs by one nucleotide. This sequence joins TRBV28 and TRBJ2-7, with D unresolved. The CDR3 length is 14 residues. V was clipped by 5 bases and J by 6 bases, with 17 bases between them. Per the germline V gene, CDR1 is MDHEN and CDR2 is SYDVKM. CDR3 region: CASSPHVKVCEQYF. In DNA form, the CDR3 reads TGTGCCAGCAGTCCCCACGTTAAGGTCTGCGAGCAGTACTTC.

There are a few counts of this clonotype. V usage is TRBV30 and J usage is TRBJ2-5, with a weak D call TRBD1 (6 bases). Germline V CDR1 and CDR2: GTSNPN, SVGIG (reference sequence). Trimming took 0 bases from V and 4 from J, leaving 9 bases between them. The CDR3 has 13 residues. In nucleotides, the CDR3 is TGTGCCTGGAGTGTAGGGGGTCCAGAGACCCAGTACTTC. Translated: CAWSVGGPETQYF.

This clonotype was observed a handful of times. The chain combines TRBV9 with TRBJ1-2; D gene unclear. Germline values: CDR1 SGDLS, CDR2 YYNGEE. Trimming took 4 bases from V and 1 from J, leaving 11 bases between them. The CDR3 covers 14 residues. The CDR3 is CASSPPSFNYGYTF. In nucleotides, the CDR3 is TGTGCCAGCAGCCCCCCGTCGTTTAACTATGGCTACACCTTC.

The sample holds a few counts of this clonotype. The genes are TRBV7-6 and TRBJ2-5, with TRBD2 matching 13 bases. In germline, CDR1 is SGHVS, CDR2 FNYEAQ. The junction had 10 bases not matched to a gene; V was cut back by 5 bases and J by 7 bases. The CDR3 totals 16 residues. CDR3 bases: TGTGCCAGCAGCGGACTAGCGGGGGCCATTGTGGGGACCCAGTACTTC. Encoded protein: CASSGLAGAIVGTQYF.

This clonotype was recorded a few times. CDR3 sequence: CSAKSGSPKYF. CDR3 DNA: TGCAGTGCTAAGTCCGGGTCCCCAAAGTACTTC. The chain combines TRBV20-1 with TRBJ2-5; no reliable D call. V lost 4 bases and J lost 12, with 15 bases in between. The CDR3 has 11 residues. Germline V gene sequence: CDR1 DFQATT, CDR2 SNEGSKA (reference sequence).

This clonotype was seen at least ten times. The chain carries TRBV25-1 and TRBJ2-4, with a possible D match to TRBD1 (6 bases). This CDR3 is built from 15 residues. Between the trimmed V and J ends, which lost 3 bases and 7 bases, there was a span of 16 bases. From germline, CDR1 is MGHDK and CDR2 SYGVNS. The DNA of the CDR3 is TGTGCCAGCAGTGATGGTATATTGACAGGTAACATTCAGTACTTC. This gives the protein CASSDGILTGNIQYF.

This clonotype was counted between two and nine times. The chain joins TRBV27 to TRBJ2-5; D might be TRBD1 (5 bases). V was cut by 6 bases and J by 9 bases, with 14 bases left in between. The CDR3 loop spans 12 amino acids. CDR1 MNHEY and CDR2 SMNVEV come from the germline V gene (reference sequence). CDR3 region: CASRSGSSAQYF. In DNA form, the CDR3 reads TGTGCCAGCAGGTCAGGGTCGTCGGCCCAGTACTTC.

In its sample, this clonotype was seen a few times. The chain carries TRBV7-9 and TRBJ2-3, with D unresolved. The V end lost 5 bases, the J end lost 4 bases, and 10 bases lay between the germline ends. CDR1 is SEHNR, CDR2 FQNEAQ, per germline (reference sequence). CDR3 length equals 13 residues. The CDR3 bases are TGTGCCAGCAGCCTGGTTGGGGCAGATACGCAGTATTTT. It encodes CASSLVGADTQYF.

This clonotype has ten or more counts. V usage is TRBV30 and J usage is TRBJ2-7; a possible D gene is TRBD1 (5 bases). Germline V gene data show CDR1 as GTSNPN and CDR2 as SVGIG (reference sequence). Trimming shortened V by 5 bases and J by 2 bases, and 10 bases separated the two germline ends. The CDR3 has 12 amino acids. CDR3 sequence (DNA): TGTGCCTGGGCGATGGACACCTACGAGCAGTACTTC. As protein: CAWAMDTYEQYF.

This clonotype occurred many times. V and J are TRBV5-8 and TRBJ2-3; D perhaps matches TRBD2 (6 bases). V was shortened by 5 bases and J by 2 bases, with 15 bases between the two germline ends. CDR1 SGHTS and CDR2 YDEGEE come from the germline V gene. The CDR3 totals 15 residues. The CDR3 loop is CASSPLTRDTDTQYF. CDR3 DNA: TGTGCCAGCAGTCCTCTCACGCGGGACACAGATACGCAGTATTTT. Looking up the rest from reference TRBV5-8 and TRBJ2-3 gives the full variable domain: EAGVTQSPTHLIKTRGQQATLRCSPISGHTSVYWYQQALGLGLQFLLWYDEGEERNRGNFPPRFSGRQFPNYSSELNVNALELEDSALYLCASSPLTRDTDTQYFGPGTRLTVL.